The 21 T cell receptor beta chains below all came from one sample that was sequenced in a study of cytomegalovirus exposure and HLA in healthy donors. 13 Jbeta primers and 60 Vbeta primers were used for the PCR. The protocol was immunoSEQ multiplex PCR, while the TCRdb copy is restricted to in-frame clones and leaves out a portion. The sample lists approximately 200,000 clones; less than 80% were seen once. Sequencing was carried out using PBMCs. The receptors stem from a woman in her 30s in good health and CMV-seropositive.

This rearrangement joins TRBV7-8 to TRBJ1-5; D ambiguous. The CDR3 spans 13 residues. The ends were cut back, 0 bases at V and 5 bases at J, with 5 bases in the middle. In germline, CDR1 is SGHVS, CDR2 FQNEAQ. CDR3: CASSLAEDQPQHF. As DNA, the CDR3 is TGTGCCAGCAGCTTAGCTGAGGATCAGCCCCAGCATTTT.

The chain has TRBV10-3 and TRBJ2-7; 9 bases align to TRBD1. This CDR3 region has 15 residues. Germline V gives CDR1 ENHRY, CDR2 SYGVKD. Trimming cost V 6 bases and J 5 bases; bases outside gene matches: 11. The CDR3, as DNA: TGTGCCATCAGCTCGACCGGGACAGGGCCCCACGAGCAGTACTTC. Encoded protein: CAISSTGTGPHEQYF.

The chain couples TRBV7-9 to TRBJ2-1; D perhaps matches TRBD1 (5 bases). CDR3 length: 19 residues. Trimming shortened V by 2 bases and J by 5 bases, and 25 bases separated the two germline ends. Per germline, CDR1 SEHNR and CDR2 FQNEAQ (reference sequence). This CDR3 is CASSLKYILGSRQNNEQFF. The DNA of the CDR3 is TGTGCCAGCAGCTTAAAATATATCTTAGGGTCGAGACAGAACAATGAGCAGTTCTTC.

The chain couples TRBV7-8 to TRBJ2-7, with TRBD2 identical over 12 bases. This CDR3 has 14 residues. With V trimmed by 5 bases and J by 4 bases, 3 bases remained unmatched. The V gene's germline CDR1 is SGHVS and CDR2 FQNEAQ. The CDR3 is CASSIGLAGYEQYF. CDR3 DNA sequence: TGTGCCAGCAGCATCGGACTAGCGGGGTACGAGCAGTACTTC.

The chain joins TRBV11-2 to TRBJ1-4; D perhaps matches TRBD1 (6 bases). From germline, CDR1 is SGHAT and CDR2 FQNNGV. Trimming stripped 2 bases from V and 8 bases from J, with 18 bases between. The CDR3 contains 16 residues. The CDR3 loop is CASSLRGTSDPEKLFF. The CDR3 DNA reads as TGTGCCAGCAGCTTAAGGGGGACCTCCGACCCCGAAAAACTGTTTTTT.

The chain uses TRBV27 and TRBJ1-3; 9 bases align to TRBD1. This CDR3 has 16 residues. Germline CDR1 is MNHEY and CDR2 is SMNVEV (reference sequence). Trimming cost V 6 bases and J 3 bases; bases outside gene matches: 9. CDR3 sequence: CASSPRGQGYGNTIYF. In DNA form, the CDR3 reads TGTGCCAGCAGCCCCCGGGGACAGGGTTATGGAAACACCATATATTTT.

The rearrangement uses TRBV6-9 and TRBJ1-5, with 12 bases aligning to TRBD1. This CDR3 comprises 17 residues. Per germline, CDR1 MNHGY and CDR2 SVAAGI. V dropped 11 bases and J dropped 2; count of bases not matched to a gene: 13. This chain's CDR3 is CAGTTGTGGIGNQPQHF. CDR3 sequence (DNA): TGTGCCGGGACCACCGGGACAGGGGGCATTGGCAATCAGCCCCAGCATTTT.

This clone showed up just once. The chain uses TRBV5-1 and TRBJ2-1; TRBD2 matches at 11 bases. The CDR3 loop spans 14 amino acids. Germline CDR1 and CDR2: SGHRS and YFSETQ. V lost 6 bases to trimming and J lost 7 bases; unmatched junction nucleotides: 6. This CDR3 reads CASTLAGGPNEQFF. CDR3 bases: TGCGCCAGCACCTTAGCGGGGGGGCCGAATGAGCAGTTCTTC.

This chain links TRBV4-1 with TRBJ2-7; D is perhaps TRBD1 (5 bases). The germline gives CDR1 MGHRA, CDR2 YSYEKL. The CDR3 is made up of 14 amino acids. Trimming took off 2 bases at V and 5 bases at J, with 13 bases between the two ends. The CDR3 bases are TGCGCCAGCAGCCAAAATCAGGGATTGAACGAGCAGTACTTC. Translation: CASSQNQGLNEQYF.

The chain employs TRBV10-3 and TRBJ2-7; TRBD1 matches at 7 bases. Per germline, CDR1 ENHRY and CDR2 SYGVKD. The trim removed 5 bases at V and 2 bases at J, leaving 9 bases unmatched. The CDR3 consists of 15 residues. For the CDR3, the DNA is TGTGCCATCAGTACCAGAGGGGGCGGCCCCTACGAGCAGTACTTC. Protein: CAISTRGGGPYEQYF.

The chain links TRBV10-3 to TRBJ2-5; TRBD1 agrees at 7 bases. V lost 10 bases and J lost 2; bases outside the gene matches: 16. This CDR3 spans 16 amino acids. In germline, CDR1 is ENHRY, CDR2 SYGVKD. CDR3 sequence: CATTPGTEELQETQYF. CDR3 bases: TGTGCCACCACCCCCGGGACAGAAGAATTACAAGAGACCCAGTACTTC.

The sample holds a few counts of this clone. The rearrangement joins TRBV4-3 to TRBJ2-7, with 10 bases matching TRBD2. The CDR3 loop spans 18 amino acids. The germline gives CDR1 LGHNA, CDR2 YSLEER. V shed 0 bases, J shed 4 bases, and the junction held 12 bases outside the gene matches. Written as DNA, the CDR3 is TGCGCCAGCAGCCAAGACCAAAAGCGGGAGGGCCCAGGGTACGAGCAGTACTTC. Amino acid sequence: CASSQDQKREGPGYEQYF.

This sequence joins TRBV30 and TRBJ1-1; maybe TRBD1 (6 bases). Germline CDR1 GTSNPN, CDR2 SVGIG (reference sequence). The CDR3 has 13 amino acids. V was clipped by 3 bases and J by 0 bases, with 8 bases between them. The CDR3: CAWRTGLNTEAFF. DNA of the CDR3: TGTGCCTGGAGAACAGGGCTGAACACTGAAGCTTTCTTT.

The sample holds a few counts of this clone. J is TRBJ1-5 and V is TRBV2, with 9 bases fitting TRBD1. The V and J ends lost 10 bases and 5 bases, in that order; junction bases with no gene match: 9. The germline gives CDR1 SNHLY, CDR2 FYNNEI. The CDR3 length is 14 residues. Here the CDR3 reads CATRDREPYQPQHF. The DNA for the CDR3 is TGTGCCACCCGGGACAGGGAGCCGTATCAGCCCCAGCATTTT.

The chain carries TRBV4-3 and TRBJ2-3, with 11 bases fitting TRBD2. The CDR3 totals 18 residues. Germline-derived CDR1 and CDR2 are LGHNA and YSLEER. V dropped 0 bases and J dropped 2; count of bases not matched to a gene: 7. CDR3 coding DNA: TGCGCCAGCAGCCAAGATAGCCCTAGCGGGGGGTACACAGATACGCAGTATTTT. It codes for CASSQDSPSGGYTDTQYF.

The chain carries TRBV29-1 and TRBJ2-3; TRBD1 is a possible D gene (5 bases). CDR1 and CDR2 (germline): SQVTM, ANQGSEA. This CDR3 is built from 14 residues. Between the trimmed V and J ends, which lost 4 bases and 2 bases, there was a span of 13 bases. CDR3 loop: CSVGAGFFTDTQYF. CDR3 nucleotides: TGCAGCGTTGGGGCAGGGTTCTTCACAGATACGCAGTATTTT.

This clone came up a few times. The J gene is TRBJ1-2, the V gene TRBV6-1; tentative D call: TRBD1 (6 bases). The CDR3 has 15 amino acids. Deletions cut 1 base from V and 4 bases from J, with 13 bases between. CDR1 and CDR2 (germline): MNHNS, SASEGT. CDR3 DNA: TGTGCCAGCAGTGAAGTGGCAGGGGCCAGCTATGGCTACACCTTC. Translating gives CASSEVAGASYGYTF.

DNA of the CDR3: TGTGCCACCAGCAGAGATCTCTCAGACACCACTGAAGCTTTCTTT. It is translated as CATSRDLSDTTEAFF. The V and J genes are TRBV15 and TRBJ1-1; D is unclear. The length of the CDR3 is 15 residues. Trimming shortened V by 0 bases and J by 4 bases, and 12 bases separated the two germline ends. Germline CDR1 is LNHNV and CDR2 is YYDKDF (reference sequence).

The CDR3 DNA reads TGTGCCAGCAGACCTTTGGCAGGGGTGAGAAACGGGGAGCTGTTTTTT. Its translation is CASRPLAGVRNGELFF. The chain carries TRBV5-5 and TRBJ2-2; TRBD1 might be the D (6 bases). The germline gives CDR1 SGHKS, CDR2 YYEKEE (reference sequence). V lost 5 bases and J lost 7, with 21 bases in between. CDR3 length equals 16 residues.

The gene calls are TRBV4-3 and TRBJ1-2; D perhaps matches TRBD1 (6 bases). Germline lookup yields CDR1 LGHNA and CDR2 YSLEER. Trimming took 4 bases from V and 4 from J, leaving 10 bases between them. This CDR3 is built from 13 residues. The CDR3 DNA reads TGCGCCAGCAGCCCCTCGGACAGCTATGGCTACACCTTC. Its translation is CASSPSDSYGYTF.

The chain uses TRBV4-1 and TRBJ1-2; TRBD1 is a possible D gene (6 bases). Germline loops: CDR1 MGHRA, CDR2 YSYEKL. The CDR3 has 15 residues. Between the trimmed V and J ends, which lost 1 base and 5 bases, there was a span of 14 bases. The CDR3 coding sequence is TGCGCCAGCAGCCAAGGGCAGGGGTGGTGGTATGGCTACACCTTC. This gives the protein CASSQGQGWWYGYTF.